The 31 T cell receptor beta chains below come from one sample, sequenced in a study of blood T cell repertoires in COVID-19. Clones were read by immunoSEQ multiplex PCR, and TCRdb kept only the in-frame ones, dropping some. The sample consists of roughly 68,000 clones, nearly 90% of them appearing once. Sequenced input: peripheral blood. The receptors stem from a woman between 50 and 59 years old with COVID-19, enrolled during active disease.

The genes are TRBV6-5 and TRBJ2-3; D gene ambiguous. Trimming stripped 6 bases from V and 2 bases from J, with 6 bases between. CDR1 is MNHEY and CDR2 is SVGAGI in the germline V gene. The CDR3 loop spans 12 amino acids. The CDR3 DNA follows: TGTGCCAGCAGGAGTATCACAGATACGCAGTATTTT. Translated: CASRSITDTQYF.

This chain connects TRBV9 to TRBJ2-1, with D possibly TRBD1 on 6 matching bases. V shed 4 bases and J shed 5 bases, with 19 bases lying between them. Germline V gives CDR1 SGDLS, CDR2 YYNGEE. The CDR3 has 16 residues. The CDR3 protein is CASSIGTQTTDNEQFF. CDR3 sequence (DNA): TGTGCCAGCAGCATAGGGACACAAACCACAGACAATGAGCAGTTCTTC.

This chain links TRBV7-6 with TRBJ1-2, with 9 nucleotides matching TRBD1. The germline gives CDR1 SGHVS, CDR2 FNYEAQ. CDR3 length: 13 residues. After removal of 4 bases from V and 9 bases from J, the junction contained 6 bases not matched to a gene. The CDR3 DNA reads TGTGCCAGCAGCTCGGGACAGGGTAGAAGCTACACCTTC. This codes for CASSSGQGRSYTF.

The count of this clone is one. This chain joins TRBV7-2 and TRBJ2-7; the match to TRBD2 covers 10 bases. CDR3 length: 15 residues. CDR1 SGHTA and CDR2 FQGNSA come from the germline V gene. V was clipped by 5 bases and J by 5 bases; unmatched bases: 9. The CDR3 sequence is CASSPTASGSHEQYF. As DNA, the CDR3 is TGTGCCAGCAGCCCGACCGCTAGCGGGAGCCACGAGCAGTACTTC.

CDR3 bases: TGTGCCAGCAGTTCTAGCGGGAGGGCGAACACCGGGGAGCTGTTTTTT. Translating it yields CASSSSGRANTGELFF. The chain joins TRBV28 to TRBJ2-2; TRBD2 matches 12 bases. The CDR3 is 16 amino acids. Unmatched junction bases numbered 0, after V lost 4 bases and J lost 0 bases. CDR1 and CDR2 from the germline V gene are MDHEN and SYDVKM.

Written as DNA, the CDR3 is TGTGCCAGCAGCTTAAATAGCGGGAGGGCCGGGAGTACGCAGTATTTT. Protein product: CASSLNSGRAGSTQYF. The rearrangement uses TRBV7-9 and TRBJ2-3; 11 nucleotides align to TRBD2. Germline CDR1 reads SEHNR; CDR2 reads FQNEAQ (reference sequence). J was trimmed by 8 bases and V by 2 bases; bases with no gene match: 9. This CDR3 is built from 16 residues.

This sequence joins TRBV6-2 or TRBV6-3 and TRBJ2-1, with unresolved D. V was pared by 6 bases and J by 0 bases, with 12 bases between. Germline CDR1 is MNHEY and CDR2 is SVGEGT. CDR3 length: 15 amino acids. CDR3 amino acids: CASSRLLSSYNEQFF. The CDR3 DNA follows: TGTGCCAGCAGCCGATTACTAAGCTCCTACAATGAGCAGTTCTTC.

The rearrangement uses TRBV9 and TRBJ2-1, with 11 bases lining up with TRBD2. This CDR3 is 15 amino acids long. V shed 1 base, J shed 7 bases, and the junction held 4 bases outside the gene matches. Germline-derived CDR1 and CDR2 are SGDLS and YYNGEE. The CDR3 DNA follows: TGTGCCAGCAGCGTAACTAGCGGGAGAGGAAATGAGCAGTTCTTC. Encoded protein: CASSVTSGRGNEQFF.

The chain carries TRBV11-2 and TRBJ1-1; D not certain. CDR3 size: 14 residues. Between the trimmed V and J ends, which lost 6 bases and 0 bases, there was a span of 11 bases. The germline gives CDR1 SGHAT, CDR2 FQNNGV. CDR3 sequence reads: CASRGIRMNTEAFF. CDR3 in DNA: TGTGCCAGCAGGGGCATTCGGATGAACACTGAAGCTTTCTTT. Full variable domain (rest looked up from reference TRBV11-2 and TRBJ1-1): EAGVAQSPRYKIIEKRQSVAFWCNPISGHATLYWYQQILGQGPKLLIQFQNNGVVDDSQLPKDRFSAERLKGVDSTLKIQPAKLEDSAVYLCASRGIRMNTEAFFGQGTRLTVV.

The chain has TRBV7-3 and TRBJ2-2; 7 nucleotides line up with TRBD2. The CDR3 length is 19 residues. From germline, CDR1 is SGHTA and CDR2 FQGTGA. V lost 2 bases, J lost 0 bases, and 12 bases stayed unmatched. The CDR3 sequence is CASSLSASGTFANTGELFF. The CDR3 DNA sequence: TGTGCCAGCAGCTTATCTGCTAGCGGAACGTTCGCGAACACCGGGGAGCTGTTTTTT.

This clone was picked up one time. This chain joins TRBV6-4 and TRBJ2-2, with 7 positions matching TRBD1. The V segment lost 2 bases and the J segment 1 base; nucleotides outside the gene matches: 7. The CDR3 sequence is 17 residues long. The V gene's germline CDR1 is MRHNA and CDR2 SNTAGT. CDR3 sequence reads: CASSDTRDRMNTGELFF. The CDR3 DNA follows: TGTGCCAGCAGTGACACCCGGGACAGAATGAACACCGGGGAGCTGTTTTTT.

The chain is built from TRBV2 and TRBJ2-1; TRBD2 matches at 9 bases. The length of the CDR3 is 16 residues. The junction had 10 bases not matched to a gene; V was cut back by 2 bases and J by 8 bases. Germline V CDR1 and CDR2: SNHLY, FYNNEI. CDR3 nucleotide sequence: TGTGCCAGCAGTGAACAGTCCCTAGCGGGATCAGATGAGCAGTTCTTC. This gives the protein CASSEQSLAGSDEQFF. The variable domain in full, with the rest retrieved from reference TRBV2 and TRBJ2-1, is EPEVTQTPSHQVTQMGQEVILRCVPISNHLYFYWYRQILGQKVEFLVSFYNNEISEKSEIFDDQFSVERPDGSNFTLKIRSTKLEDSAMYFCASSEQSLAGSDEQFFGPGTRLTVL.

The J gene is TRBJ2-5, the V gene TRBV30, with D possibly being TRBD2 (5 bases). This CDR3 is 13 amino acids long. From germline, CDR1 is GTSNPN and CDR2 SVGIG (reference sequence). The V end was cut by 8 bases, the J end by 4 bases, with 17 bases between. The CDR3 reads CALRTAGGETQYF. For the CDR3, the DNA is TGTGCCCTACGGACGGCCGGAGGAGAGACCCAGTACTTC.

This chain links TRBV28 with TRBJ2-1; TRBD2 matches 9 bases. The junction had 4 bases not matched to a gene; V was cut back by 3 bases and J by 4 bases. Germline V CDR1 and CDR2: MDHEN, SYDVKM. The CDR3 runs 15 residues. The CDR3 DNA sequence: TGTGCCAGCAGTTTGGCGGGAGGGATTTACAATGAGCAGTTCTTC. Its protein product is CASSLAGGIYNEQFF.

The chain is built from TRBV28 and TRBJ2-7; 7 positions match TRBD2. The CDR3 covers 14 residues. The J segment lost 3 bases and the V segment lost 4 bases, leaving 6 bases of the junction unmatched. CDR1 and CDR2 (germline): MDHEN, SYDVKM. CDR3 bases: TGTGCCAGCAGTTCACTAGCGAATAGCTACGAGCAGTACTTC. It translates to CASSSLANSYEQYF.

The J gene is TRBJ1-6, the V gene TRBV18; D is unclear. Trimming cost V 3 bases and J 6 bases, with 21 bases left between them. The CDR3 length is 18 residues. Germline V gives CDR1 KGHSH, CDR2 LQKENI. CDR3: CASSPEVPAPNVNSPLHF. CDR3 DNA sequence: TGTGCCAGCTCACCTGAGGTCCCTGCCCCAAACGTTAATTCACCCCTCCACTTT.

The V call is TRBV4-1, the J call TRBJ2-7, with 8 bases fitting TRBD1. Germline values: CDR1 MGHRA, CDR2 YSYEKL. Germline trimming cut 4 bases from V and 7 bases from J; bases unmatched to any gene: 6. The CDR3 has 13 residues. CDR3 sequence (DNA): TGCGCCAGCAGCCGATTACAGGGGGAAGAGCAGTACTTC. Amino acids: CASSRLQGEEQYF.

The table lists this clone with a count of one. V gene TRBV6-5 combines with J gene TRBJ2-5; TRBD1 matches at 7 bases. V lost 5 bases and J lost 5; bases outside the gene matches: 11. Germline CDR1 is MNHEY and CDR2 is SVGAGI. This CDR3 region has 15 residues. CDR3 loop: CASSQSYRGGETQYF. The CDR3 coding sequence is TGTGCCAGCAGTCAATCTTACAGGGGCGGGGAGACCCAGTACTTC.

The chain combines TRBV5-8 with TRBJ2-5, with D tentatively TRBD2 (5 bases). This CDR3 region has 15 residues. Deletions cut 2 bases from V and 0 bases from J, with 11 bases between. Germline V gene data show CDR1 as SGHTS and CDR2 as YDEGEE. The CDR3 region is CASSFGGPYQETQYF. The CDR3 nucleotides are TGTGCCAGCAGCTTCGGCGGGCCTTACCAAGAGACCCAGTACTTC.

The chain links TRBV5-1 to TRBJ2-1, with no clear D. Germline V gives CDR1 SGHRS, CDR2 YFSETQ. This CDR3 has 11 amino acids. Trimming removed 4 bases at V and 7 bases at J, with 6 bases between. The CDR3 loop reads CASSARNEQFF. The CDR3 region has the DNA TGCGCCAGCAGCGCCCGGAATGAGCAGTTCTTC.

The V gene is TRBV18, the J gene TRBJ1-1; D remains ambiguous. Trimming shortened V by 2 bases and J by 5 bases, and 9 bases separated the two germline ends. The length of the CDR3 is 13 residues. CDR1 and CDR2 (germline): KGHSH, LQKENI. The CDR3 sequence is CASSPSRQTEAFF. The CDR3 DNA reads as TGTGCCAGCTCACCATCGCGGCAGACTGAAGCTTTCTTT.

This clone was detected once. This chain joins TRBV5-1 and TRBJ1-6; D might be TRBD1 (6 bases). Trimming stripped 4 bases from V and 5 bases from J, with 10 bases between. The CDR3 runs 14 residues. Germline CDR1 reads SGHRS; CDR2 reads YFSETQ. CDR3 nucleotide sequence: TGCGCCAGCAGCCGTACAGGGCATAATTCACCCCTCCACTTT. Its protein product is CASSRTGHNSPLHF.

The chain has TRBV4-1 and TRBJ2-7; the match to TRBD2 covers 15 bases. Germline V gene data show CDR1 as MGHRA and CDR2 as YSYEKL. This CDR3 is 17 amino acids long. Losses at the gene ends were 4 bases for V and 4 bases for J; bases not matched to a gene: 8. CDR3 nucleotides: TGCGCCAGCAGCCTAGAGGGACTAGCGGGAGGCTCATACGAGCAGTACTTC. Its protein is CASSLEGLAGGSYEQYF.

This clone was picked up a small number of times. The genes are TRBV5-6 and TRBJ1-4, with D unresolved. The germline V and J ends were trimmed by 2 bases and 0 bases, with 8 bases remaining between them. From germline, CDR1 is SGHDT and CDR2 YYEEEE. The CDR3 contains 15 residues. The CDR3 DNA is TGTGCCAGCAGCTTTCCCAGTTCAACTAATGAAAAACTGTTTTTT. Residues: CASSFPSSTNEKLFF.

The rearrangement uses TRBV12-3 or TRBV12-4 and TRBJ2-1, with D uncertain. This CDR3 is 11 amino acids long. V lost 6 bases, J lost 8 bases, and 8 bases lay in between. The CDR3 sequence is CASSSLYEQFF. DNA for the CDR3: TGTGCCAGCAGCTCCCTATATGAGCAGTTCTTC.

This chain links TRBV15 with TRBJ2-1, with 11 bases aligning to TRBD1. CDR1 is LNHNV, CDR2 YYDKDF, per germline (reference sequence). The CDR3 totals 16 residues. With 1 base clipped from V and 7 bases from J, the junction kept 6 bases outside the gene matches. The CDR3 spells CATSRAIGTGGNEQFF. The CDR3 nucleotides read TGTGCCACCAGCAGAGCCATCGGGACAGGGGGAAATGAGCAGTTCTTC.

This clone was seen only once. This rearrangement joins TRBV28 to TRBJ2-2, with D possibly TRBD1 on 6 matching bases. The germline CDR1 and CDR2 sequences are MDHEN and SYDVKM. The V end lost 4 bases, the J end lost 2 bases, and 20 bases lay between the germline ends. This CDR3 comprises 18 residues. The CDR3 DNA is TGTGCCAGCAGTTATGACCCACAGGGATATGGCAACACCGGGGAGCTGTTTTTT. It translates to CASSYDPQGYGNTGELFF.

This clone was seen just once. The V and J genes are TRBV5-1 and TRBJ2-7; 7 nucleotides line up with TRBD2. There are 15 residues in the CDR3. Germline V gives CDR1 SGHRS, CDR2 YFSETQ. With V trimmed by 4 bases and J by 3 bases, 10 bases remained unmatched. The CDR3 DNA reads TGCGCCAGCAGCGGCCTGGGGACGGGAGGCTACGAGCAGTACTTC. Its protein product is CASSGLGTGGYEQYF.

Here the CDR3 reads CASRLQGAKNEQFF. The CDR3 region has the DNA TGTGCCAGCAGGCTACAGGGGGCAAAGAATGAGCAGTTCTTC. V and J are TRBV3-1 (or the pseudogene TRBV3-2) and TRBJ2-1, with TRBD1 matching 9 bases. The V and J ends lost 6 bases and 7 bases, in that order; junction bases with no gene match: 7. There are 14 residues in the CDR3. Germline V gene lookup returns CDR1 LGHDT and CDR2 YNNKEL (reference sequence).

This chain links TRBV7-8 with TRBJ1-4, with D possibly being TRBD1 (6 bases). Germline V gene lookup returns CDR1 SGHVS and CDR2 FQNEAQ. Trimming stripped 4 bases from V and 8 bases from J, with 17 bases between. This CDR3 spans 15 amino acids. Written as DNA, the CDR3 is TGTGCCAGCAGCTCGATCCGGGGGGCGCGCGAAAAACTGTTTTTT. It encodes CASSSIRGAREKLFF.

V and J are TRBV29-1 and TRBJ2-5, with a possible D match to TRBD2 (6 bases). CDR1 and CDR2 (germline): SQVTM, ANQGSEA. CDR3 length equals 12 residues. With 5 bases removed from V and 5 bases from J, the gap between germline ends came to 12 bases. CDR3 DNA: TGCAGCGTTTTGGGGCGGGATGAGACCCAGTACTTC. Its translation: CSVLGRDETQYF.